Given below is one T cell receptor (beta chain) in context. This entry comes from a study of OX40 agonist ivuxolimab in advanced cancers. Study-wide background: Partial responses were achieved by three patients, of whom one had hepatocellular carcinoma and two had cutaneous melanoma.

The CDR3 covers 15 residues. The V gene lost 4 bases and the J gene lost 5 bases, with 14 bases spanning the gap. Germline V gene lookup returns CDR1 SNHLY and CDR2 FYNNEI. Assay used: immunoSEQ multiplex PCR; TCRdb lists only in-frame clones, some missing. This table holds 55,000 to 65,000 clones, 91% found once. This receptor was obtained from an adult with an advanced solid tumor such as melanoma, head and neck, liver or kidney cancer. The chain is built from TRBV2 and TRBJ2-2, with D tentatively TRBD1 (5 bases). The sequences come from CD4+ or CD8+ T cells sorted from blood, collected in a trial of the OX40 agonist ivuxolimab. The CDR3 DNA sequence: TGTGCCAGCAGTGTTGGGCAGGGATTTACCGGGGAGCTGTTTTTT. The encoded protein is CASSVGQGFTGELFF.